Each of the 21 T cell receptor beta chains below was sequenced from the same sample in a study of T cells after yellow fever vaccination (dated 2019 in TCRdb). This specimen's treatment or condition label, interpreted: live attenuated yellow fever vaccine strain. Library preparation employed 5' RACE. Sequenced on an Illumina NovaSeq 6000. In TCRdb, the public reads were trimmed at Q25 with fastp and aligned with MiXCR, with productive beta chains retained. CDR3 protein sequences are deduplicated, and each keeps its most common genes and DNA. Counted in this sample were about 430,000 distinct CDR3 sequences; about 19% of them appeared once. The ten largest clonotypes hold over 15% of the sample. The material sequenced was PBMCs, taken before the yellow fever booster vaccination. These receptors all come from a man between 18 and 29 years old who received the YFV17D yellow fever vaccine.

This clonotype was counted ten times or more. This chain joins TRBV3-1 and TRBJ2-3; 7 bases match TRBD2. Per germline, CDR1 LGHDT and CDR2 YNNKEL (reference sequence). This CDR3 contains 13 residues. Trimming took 4 bases from V and 4 from J; bases not matched to a gene: 2. This chain's CDR3 is CASSRSGADTQYF. Written as DNA, the CDR3 is TGTGCCAGCAGCCGAAGCGGGGCAGATACGCAGTATTTT.

This clonotype was observed a single time. The chain uses TRBV19 and TRBJ1-5; D is ambiguous. Trimming removed 3 bases at V and 7 bases at J, with 10 bases between. This CDR3 contains 13 residues. Germline assignment: CDR1 LNHDA and CDR2 SQIVND (reference sequence). CDR3 loop: CASSMLMGQPQHF. Written as DNA, the CDR3 is TGTGCCAGTAGTATGCTGATGGGGCAGCCCCAGCATTTT. The full variable domain, in which reference TRBV19 and TRBJ1-5 provide the parts outside the CDR3, is DGGITQSPKYLFRKEGQNVTLSCEQNLNHDAMYWYRQDPGQGLRLIYYSQIVNDFQKGDIAEGYSVSREKKESFPLTVTSAQKNPTAFYLCASSMLMGQPQHFGDGTRLSIL.

V usage is TRBV20-1 and J usage is TRBJ1-1; no firm D call. Trimming removed 3 bases at V and 6 bases at J, with 17 bases between. Germline V gene sequence: CDR1 DFQATT, CDR2 SNEGSKA (reference sequence). CDR3 size: 14 residues. CDR3 protein: CSARVPDEISEAFF. Here the CDR3 DNA reads TGCAGTGCTAGGGTGCCGGACGAAATTTCTGAAGCTTTCTTT.

This chain joins TRBV7-2 and TRBJ2-3; D call uncertain. The CDR3 length is 15 residues. CDR1 and CDR2 (germline): SGHTA, FQGNSA. V dropped 1 base and J dropped 5 bases, with 13 bases sitting between them. The CDR3 is CASSLVALLRDTQYF. Here the CDR3 DNA reads TGTGCCAGCAGCTTAGTGGCCCTCTTAAGAGATACGCAGTATTTT.

This clonotype appeared many times. The V call is TRBV7-2, the J call TRBJ2-5, with D hard to call. This CDR3 spans 14 amino acids. Trimming removed 5 bases at V and 2 bases at J, with 12 bases between. Per germline, CDR1 SGHTA and CDR2 FQGNSA. CDR3 residues: CASSPPGRQETQYF. CDR3 in DNA: TGTGCCAGCAGCCCCCCGGGCAGACAAGAGACCCAGTACTTC.

The chain couples TRBV5-1 to TRBJ2-7; 10 bases match TRBD1. Trimming cost V 5 bases and J 2 bases; bases outside gene matches: 4. The CDR3 contains 14 residues. Looked up from germline, CDR1 is SGHRS and CDR2 is YFSETQ. In nucleotides, the CDR3 is TGCGCCAGCAGATTCGACAGGGGGCCCTACGAGCAGTACTTC. This gives the protein CASRFDRGPYEQYF.

With regard to this clonotype: Relative to the germline gene, one junction end is altered; a read error may explain this. The V and J genes are TRBV7-9 and TRBJ2-1; the D call may be TRBD1 or TRBD2 (5 bases each). The CDR3 has 14 residues. Germline V gene sequence: CDR1 SEHNR, CDR2 FQNEAQ (reference sequence). CDR3 region: CASTDPRGPNEEFF. Here the CDR3 DNA reads TGTGCCAGCACCGACCCGAGGGGCCCCAATGAGGAGTTCTTC.

This clonotype was picked up many times. The chain has TRBV12-3 or TRBV12-4 and TRBJ2-5, with 7 bases that match TRBD2. With V trimmed by 1 base and J by 3 bases, 2 bases remained unmatched. The CDR3 contains 14 residues. The CDR3 sequence is CASSLDGGKETQYF. CDR3 coding DNA: TGTGCCAGCAGTTTAGACGGGGGGAAAGAGACCCAGTACTTC.

The chain employs TRBV20-1 and TRBJ1-4; no clear D gene. Trimming stripped 7 bases from V and 0 bases from J, with 9 bases between. This CDR3 spans 13 amino acids. CDR1 is DFQATT, CDR2 SNEGSKA, per germline (reference sequence). The CDR3 protein is CSVILSTNEKLFF. CDR3 sequence (DNA): TGCAGTGTAATACTATCAACTAATGAAAAACTGTTTTTT.

A few counts support this clonotype. This chain uses TRBV20-1 with TRBJ2-5, with 11 bases aligning to TRBD2. Germline V gives CDR1 DFQATT, CDR2 SNEGSKA (reference sequence). The CDR3 is 14 residues long. The V segment lost 2 bases and the J segment 5 bases; nucleotides outside the gene matches: 4. CDR3 residues: CSARLAGGKETQYF. The CDR3 coding sequence is TGCAGTGCTAGACTAGCGGGGGGCAAGGAGACCCAGTACTTC.

The chain carries TRBV12-3 or TRBV12-4 and TRBJ2-5; tentative D call: TRBD2 (6 bases). The CDR3 spans 16 residues. Trimming took 2 bases from V and 0 from J, leaving 13 bases between them. The CDR3 DNA sequence: TGTGCCAGCAGTTTATACGGCCTAGCGTACCAAGAGACCCAGTACTTC. Protein: CASSLYGLAYQETQYF.

There are a few counts of this clonotype. The chain links TRBV4-1 to TRBJ1-1; D unclear. With 1 base removed from V and 1 base from J, the gap between germline ends came to 7 bases. Germline CDR1 reads MGHRA; CDR2 reads YSYEKL. The CDR3 extends over 14 amino acids. The CDR3 sequence: CASSQAEANTEAFF. DNA for the CDR3: TGCGCCAGCAGCCAAGCAGAGGCGAACACTGAAGCTTTCTTT.

This clonotype was recorded a few times. The chain joins TRBV6-5 to TRBJ2-7, with 8 positions matching TRBD1. CDR1 is MNHEY, CDR2 SVGAGI, per germline. The CDR3 is 16 amino acids. V shed 0 bases, J shed 0 bases, and the junction held 4 bases outside the gene matches. This chain's CDR3 is CASSYSEGQVSYEQYF. In DNA, the CDR3 is TGTGCCAGCAGTTACTCGGAGGGACAGGTCTCCTACGAGCAGTACTTC.

This clonotype was seen ten or more times. The CDR3 coding sequence is TGTGCCAGCAGCTTGGAACTAGCACAAGAGACCCAGTACTTC. As protein: CASSLELAQETQYF. The chain joins TRBV11-2 to TRBJ2-5, with a tentative D call TRBD2 (6 bases). Germline values: CDR1 SGHAT, CDR2 FQNNGV. Trimming removed 3 bases from V and 2 bases from J, with 10 bases in between. The CDR3 is 14 amino acids.

Only a few counts were recorded for this clonotype. CDR3 sequence: CASSFREAGNTIYF. CDR3 DNA: TGTGCCAGCAGTTTCAGGGAAGCTGGAAACACCATATATTTT. The chain employs TRBV12-3 or TRBV12-4 and TRBJ1-3; a weak D match, TRBD1 (5 bases). The ends were cut back, 3 bases at V and 2 bases at J, with 8 bases in the middle. The CDR3 contains 14 residues.

The genes are TRBV20-1 and TRBJ1-3; tentatively, D is TRBD1 (5 bases). The germline V gene encodes CDR1 DFQATT and CDR2 SNEGSKA (reference sequence). The length of the CDR3 is 12 residues. The V end lost 1 base, the J end lost 8 bases, and 9 bases lay between the germline ends. The DNA of the CDR3 is TGCAGTGCTAGAGTCAGGGCGGACACCATATATTTT. Amino acids: CSARVRADTIYF.

This clonotype was observed at least ten times. At one end the junction does not follow the germline gene, possibly because of a read error. V and J are TRBV5-1 and TRBJ2-3; TRBD2 is a possible D gene (5 bases). The CDR3 has 14 residues. The germline gives CDR1 SGHRS, CDR2 YFSETQ. The CDR3 reads CASSLGPGTDTQYF. DNA for the CDR3: TGTGCCAGCAGCTTAGGACCGGGGACAGATACGCAGTATTTT. Looking up the rest from reference TRBV5-1 and TRBJ2-3 gives the full variable domain: KAGVTQTPRYLIKTRGQQVTLSCSPISGHRSVSWYQQTPGQGLQFLFEYFSETQRNKGNFPGRFSGRQFSNSRSEMNVSTLELGDSALYLCASSLGPGTDTQYFGPGTRLTVL.

This clonotype was seen more than once but under ten times. The chain recombines TRBV20-1 with TRBJ2-2; D is uncertain. The CDR3 runs to 15 residues. The V end lost 4 bases, the J end lost 3 bases, and 15 bases lay between the germline ends. CDR1 DFQATT and CDR2 SNEGSKA come from the germline V gene (reference sequence). CDR3 sequence (DNA): TGCAGTGCTAAGGTTCCTGGGATGGACACCGGGGAGCTGTTTTTT. This codes for CSAKVPGMDTGELFF.

The V call is TRBV7-2, the J call TRBJ1-6; TRBD1 aligns across 7 bases. This CDR3 has 19 amino acids. Trimming at V came to 1 base and at J to 10 bases, leaving 19 bases not matched to a gene. Germline loops: CDR1 SGHTA, CDR2 FQGNSA. The CDR3: CASSLVVSLGTALGSPLHF. The CDR3 DNA is TGTGCCAGCAGCTTAGTAGTTTCTCTAGGGACAGCCCTAGGGTCACCCCTCCACTTT.

The chain has TRBV2 and TRBJ2-4; 9 bases map to TRBD1. The length of the CDR3 is 15 residues. J was trimmed by 4 bases and V by 6 bases; bases with no gene match: 7. Per the germline V gene, CDR1 is SNHLY and CDR2 is FYNNEI. This chain's CDR3 is CASRDRGSGKNIQYF. The CDR3 coding sequence is TGTGCCAGCAGAGACAGGGGGTCAGGAAAAAACATTCAGTACTTC.

The CDR3: CASSFLGQGEAFF. The DNA of the CDR3 is TGTGCCAGCAGTTTTTTGGGACAGGGTGAAGCTTTCTTT. This rearrangement joins TRBV27 to TRBJ1-1, with TRBD1 identical over 9 bases. V shed 3 bases, J shed 7 bases, and the junction held 3 bases outside the gene matches. CDR3 size: 13 residues. Germline lookup yields CDR1 MNHEY and CDR2 SMNVEV (reference sequence).